The clone carrying this TCR beta chain was detected many times. The CDR3 covers 14 residues. J was trimmed by 5 bases and V by 7 bases; bases with no gene match: 5. The germline CDR1 and CDR2 sequences are SQVTM and ANQGSEA. The sample belongs to a study of neurological immune-mediated disorders. Synthesis of cDNA was performed by 5'RACE using 10-nucleotide random UMIs. TCRdb re-called the 5' RACE reads through MiXCR, storing one row per CDR3 protein. This table has about 35,000 distinct CDR3 sequences, 3.5% to 4% appearing once. The specimen sequenced was PBMCs. The chain joins TRBV29-1 to TRBJ2-5; 15 nucleotides match TRBD2. The TCR was taken from a man younger than 40 with multiple sclerosis. The CDR3 coding sequence is TGCAGCGGTGGACTAGCGGGGGGGCCTGAGACCCAGTACTTC. Encoded protein: CSGGLAGGPETQYF.